Given below is one T cell receptor beta chain in context. Its specificity is not known. This sample was included in a study of cytomegalovirus exposure and HLA in healthy donors. General study results and limits: For cytomegalovirus status, the classifier reportedly gave diagnoses with high specificity and sensitivity. The authors listed some 160 TCR beta chains as cytomegalovirus-associated. There were a few CMV-associated chains whose specificity for CMV antigens was confirmed in vitro.

The assay was immunoSEQ multiplex PCR, and TCRdb's table has in-frame clones only and misses some. Of 300,000 to 400,000 clones listed, around 86% are singletons. Source material: PBMCs. This receptor was identified in a woman younger than 35 in good health and CMV-seronegative.

The CDR3 spells CASSPRGSQLAGGRRYNEQFF. The CDR3 nucleotides read TGTGCCAGCAGCCCCAGGGGGAGCCAGCTAGCGGGGGGCCGACGTTACAATGAGCAGTTCTTC. The rearrangement links TRBV9 to TRBJ2-1, with TRBD2 identical over 11 bases. The V gene's germline CDR1 is SGDLS and CDR2 YYNGEE. This CDR3 has 21 residues. Losses at the gene ends were 4 bases for V and 4 bases for J; bases not matched to a gene: 22.